This TCR beta chain came from a study of blood T cell repertoires in COVID-19. Looking at the study overall: Spain, Italy and the United States supplied samples that represented acute and convalescent COVID-19.

As originally analysed: Reference gene primer amplification yielded estimated nucleated cell counts. TCRdb's table, derived via immunoSEQ multiplex PCR, lists solely in-frame clones and lacks some. The V and J calls and the clone size are those of that table, but D and trimming were determined from the DNA. The sample carries over 95,000 clones, roughly four fifths recorded once. Germline assignment: CDR1 MGHDK and CDR2 SYGVNS. The CDR3 contains 13 residues. Trimming left V 6 bases short and J 2 bases short, with 8 bases between. This TCR was sampled from a human donor in a cohort sampled during active COVID-19. The sequenced sample was peripheral blood. The chain couples TRBV25-1 to TRBJ1-3, with D maybe TRBD1 (5 bases). CDR3 DNA sequence: TGTGCCAGCAGATTGGGGCCTGGAAACACCATATATTTT. Protein product: CASRLGPGNTIYF.